This section outlines one T cell receptor beta chain sequence together with its context. Its target is unknown. Germline lookup yields CDR1 ENHRY and CDR2 SYGVKD. This CDR3 has 14 amino acids. The ends were cut back, 0 bases at V and 4 bases at J, with 9 bases in the middle. The source of the sample is a study of T cell responses to AZD1222 COVID-19 vaccine. The protocol was immunoSEQ multiplex PCR, while the TCRdb copy is restricted to in-frame clones and leaves out a portion. The sample lists some 110,000 clones; 70% to 90% were seen once. Study outcomes and limitations: The study sampled repertoires only after the peak T cell response.

The clonotype was recovered from an adult who received the AZD1222 COVID-19 vaccine. The chain recombines TRBV10-3 with TRBJ1-2, with a weak D call TRBD1 (5 bases). The starting material was peripheral blood, obtained 28 days after the second AZD1222 dose. In DNA, the CDR3 is TGTGCCATCAGTGAGTCGGGGGGACCCTATGGCTACACCTTC. This codes for CAISESGGPYGYTF.